This TCR beta chain came from a study of blood T cell repertoires in COVID-19. At the level of the study: COVID-19 samples collected from the United States, Italy and Spain covered acute and convalescent phases. In each case, the material was cDNA or gDNA derived from T cells, B-cell-depleted T cells, or PBMCs.

Profiled with immunoSEQ multiplex PCR; TCRdb holds only in-frame clones, not every one. The table has 120,000 or so clones, roughly 90% seen once; the top ten hold less than 8%. Germline CDR1 and CDR2: SGHTA and FQGNSA. The CDR3 loop spans 15 amino acids. V was pared by 5 bases and J by 3 bases, with 7 bases of the junction left unmatched. This chain joins TRBV7-2 and TRBJ2-1; 7 bases fit TRBD1. Input material: peripheral blood. The TCR comes from a man in his forties or fifties with acute or convalescent COVID-19. Here the CDR3 DNA reads TGTGCCAGCAGCACAAGACAGGGAAACTACAATGAGCAGTTCTTC. This gives the protein CASSTRQGNYNEQFF.